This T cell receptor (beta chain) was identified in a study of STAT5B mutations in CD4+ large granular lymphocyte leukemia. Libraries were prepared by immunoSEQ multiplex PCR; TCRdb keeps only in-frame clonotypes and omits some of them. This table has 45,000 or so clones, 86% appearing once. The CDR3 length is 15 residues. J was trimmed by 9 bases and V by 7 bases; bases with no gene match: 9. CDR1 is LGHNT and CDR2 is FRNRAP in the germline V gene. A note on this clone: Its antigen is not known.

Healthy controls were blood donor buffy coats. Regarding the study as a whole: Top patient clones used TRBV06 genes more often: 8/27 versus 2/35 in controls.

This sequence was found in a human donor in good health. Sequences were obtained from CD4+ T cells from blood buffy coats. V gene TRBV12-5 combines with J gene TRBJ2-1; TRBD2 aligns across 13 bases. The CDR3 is CASAGGLAGESEQFF. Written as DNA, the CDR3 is TGTGCTAGTGCCGGAGGACTAGCGGGAGAGAGTGAGCAGTTCTTC.